This entry describes one T cell receptor (beta chain). Its matching antigen is unknown. The CDR3 runs 13 residues. Germline V gene sequence: CDR1 SNHLY, CDR2 FYNNEI. V was pared by 8 bases and J by 3 bases, with 11 bases between. The sample belongs to a study of T-cell memory formation after mild COVID-19. General study findings and limits: In pre-infection memory, a portion of responding clones appeared, which suggested that cross-reactive memory joined. Contracting CD8+ clones were enriched in EMRA, CD4+ mainly in CM and EM.

5'RACE primed from the constant segment yielded TCR alpha and TCR beta cDNA libraries bearing sample barcodes and UMIs. TCRdb independently ran MiXCR on the 5' RACE reads; one entry per CDR3 protein. The sample carries fewer than 450,000 distinct CDR3 sequences, approximately 24% recorded once. The TCR was taken from an adult woman who had mild COVID-19 (a few samples of this study predate the infection). Cell type and time point are not known. The material sequenced was PBMCs or a T cell subset sorted from them (not recorded which). The chain employs TRBV2 and TRBJ2-1; maybe TRBD2 (6 bases). The chain's CDR3 is CASGTTSYNEQFF. The CDR3 DNA sequence: TGTGCCAGCGGAACGACTAGCTACAATGAGCAGTTCTTC.